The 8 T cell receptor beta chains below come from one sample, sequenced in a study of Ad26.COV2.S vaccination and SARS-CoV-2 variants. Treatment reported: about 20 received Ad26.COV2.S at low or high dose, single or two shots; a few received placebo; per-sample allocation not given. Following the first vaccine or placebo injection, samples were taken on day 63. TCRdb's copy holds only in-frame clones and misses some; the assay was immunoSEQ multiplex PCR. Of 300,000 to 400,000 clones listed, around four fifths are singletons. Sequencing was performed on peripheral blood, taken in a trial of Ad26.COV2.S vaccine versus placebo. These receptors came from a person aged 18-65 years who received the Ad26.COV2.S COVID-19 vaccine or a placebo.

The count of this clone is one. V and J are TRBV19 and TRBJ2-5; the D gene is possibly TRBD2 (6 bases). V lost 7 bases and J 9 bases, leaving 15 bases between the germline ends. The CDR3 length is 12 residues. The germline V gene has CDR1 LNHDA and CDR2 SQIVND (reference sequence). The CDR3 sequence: CASTNYRGSQYF. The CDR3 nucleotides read TGTGCCAGTACCAACTACCGGGGGTCCCAGTACTTC. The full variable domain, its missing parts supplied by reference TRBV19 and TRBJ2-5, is DGGITQSPKYLFRKEGQNVTLSCEQNLNHDAMYWYRQDPGQGLRLIYYSQIVNDFQKGDIAEGYSVSREKKESFPLTVTSAQKNPTAFYLCASTNYRGSQYFGPGTRLLVL.

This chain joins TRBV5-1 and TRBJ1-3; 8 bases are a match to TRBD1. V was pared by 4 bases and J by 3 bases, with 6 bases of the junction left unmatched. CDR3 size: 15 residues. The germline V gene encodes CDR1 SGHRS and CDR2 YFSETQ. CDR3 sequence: CASSAQGAGGNTIYF. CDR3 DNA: TGCGCCAGCAGCGCCCAGGGGGCCGGTGGAAACACCATATATTTT.

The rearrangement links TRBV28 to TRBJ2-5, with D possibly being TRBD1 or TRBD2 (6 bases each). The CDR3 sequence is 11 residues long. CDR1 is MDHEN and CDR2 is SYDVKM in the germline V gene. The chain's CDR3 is CAAGGGETQYF. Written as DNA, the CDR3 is TGTGCAGCCGGGGGCGGCGAGACCCAGTACTTC.

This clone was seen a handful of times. CDR3 protein: CASSAGDYDATDTQYF. The CDR3 DNA sequence: TGTGCCAGCAGCGCAGGGGACTACGACGCCACAGATACGCAGTATTTT. V is TRBV7-9 and J is TRBJ2-3; D is perhaps TRBD2 (7 bases). In germline, CDR1 is SEHNR, CDR2 FQNEAQ (reference sequence). The ends were cut back, 5 bases at V and 2 bases at J, with 17 bases in the middle. This CDR3 is built from 16 residues.

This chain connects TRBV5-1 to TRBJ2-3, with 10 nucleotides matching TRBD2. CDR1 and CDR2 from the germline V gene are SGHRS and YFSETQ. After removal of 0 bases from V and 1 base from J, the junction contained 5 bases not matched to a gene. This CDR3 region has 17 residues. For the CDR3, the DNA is TGCGCCAGCAGCTTGGTTACTAGCGGGGATGGCACAGATACGCAGTATTTT. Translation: CASSLVTSGDGTDTQYF.

CDR3 coding DNA: TGTGCCAGCAGGGGTAGCGGGAAACAAGAGACCCAGTACTTC. Residues: CASRGSGKQETQYF. J is TRBJ2-5 and V is TRBV28; 8 nucleotides agree with TRBD2. CDR1 is MDHEN, CDR2 SYDVKM, per germline. With 6 bases clipped from V and 2 bases from J, the junction kept 5 bases outside the gene matches. The CDR3 is 14 amino acids.

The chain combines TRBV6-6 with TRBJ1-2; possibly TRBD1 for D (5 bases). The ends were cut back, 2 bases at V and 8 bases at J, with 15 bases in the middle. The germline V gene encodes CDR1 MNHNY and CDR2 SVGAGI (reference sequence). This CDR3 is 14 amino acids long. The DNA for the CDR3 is TGTGCCAGCAGTTACCGGGGCCAGACAAACGGCTACACCTTC. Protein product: CASSYRGQTNGYTF.

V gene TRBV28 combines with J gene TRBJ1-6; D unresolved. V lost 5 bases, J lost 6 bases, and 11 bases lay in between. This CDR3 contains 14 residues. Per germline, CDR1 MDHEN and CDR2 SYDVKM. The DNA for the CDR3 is TGTGCCAGCAGTCTCTCGGGCCCTAATTCACCCCTCCACTTT. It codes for CASSLSGPNSPLHF. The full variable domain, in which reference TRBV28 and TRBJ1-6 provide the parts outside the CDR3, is DVKVTQSSRYLVKRTGEKVFLECVQDMDHENMFWYRQDPGLGLRLIYFSYDVKMKEKGDIPEGYSVSREKKERFSLILESASTNQTSMYLCASSLSGPNSPLHFGNGTRLTVT.